The sequence of this TCR beta chain was determined in a study of cytomegalovirus exposure and HLA in healthy donors. Sequencing was performed with immunoSEQ multiplex PCR; in TCRdb, only in-frame clones are kept and a portion is missing. Of 250,000 to 400,000 clones listed, roughly 90% are singletons. The CDR3 contains 16 residues. Germline CDR1 SEHNR, CDR2 FQNEAQ (reference sequence). The trim removed 5 bases at V and 0 bases at J, leaving 6 bases unmatched. This sequence was found in a man aged 30 to 45 in good health and CMV-seronegative. The specimen was PBMCs. J is TRBJ2-3 and V is TRBV7-9; 9 nucleotides line up with TRBD1. The DNA of the CDR3 is TGTGCCAGCAGCCGAACCGGGACAGGGAGCACAGATACGCAGTATTTT. The encoded protein is CASSRTGTGSTDTQYF. Looking up the rest from reference TRBV7-9 and TRBJ2-3 gives the full variable domain: DTGVSQNPRHKITKRGQNVTFRCDPISEHNRLYWYRQTLGQGPEFLTYFQNEAQLEKSRLLSDRFSAERPKGSFSTLEIQRTEQGDSAMYLCASSRTGTGSTDTQYFGPGTRLTVL.